This T cell receptor beta chain was retrieved from a study of metastatic and nonmetastatic thyroid tumors. Looking at the study overall: Malignant thyroid and benign thyroid patients provided blood and tumor or nodule tissue whose repertoires were compared.

Patients were all untreated before their thyroid surgery. The length of the CDR3 is 15 residues. V lost 6 bases to trimming and J lost 4 bases; unmatched junction nucleotides: 8. Germline values: CDR1 SNHLY, CDR2 FYNNEI. Of note for this clone: Its antigen is not known.

Per the study methods: To classify distant metastasis in papillary thyroid cancer, a model was built from CDR3 differences across clinicopathological groups. Through MiXCR, TCRdb re-clonotyped the PCR reads. These V and J calls are TCRdb output, not the study's own analysis. The top ten hold just over 7.5% of the sample, which has around 26,000 clones, roughly 23% seen once. General study findings and limits: Patients with malignant thyroid tumors reportedly had significantly higher TCR beta diversity than those with benign nodules, in blood and tumor.

The chain recombines TRBV2 with TRBJ2-7; 11 bases align to TRBD2. Source material: blood. The TCR originated in a female donor with papillary thyroid cancer or a benign thyroid nodule (not recorded which). Some clones in this sample may be carry-over from other donors' samples. CDR3 DNA: TGTGCCAGCAGCCCCGGGCTAGCGGGAGGTTACGAGCAGTACTTC. Translating gives CASSPGLAGGYEQYF.